This T cell receptor beta chain was documented in a study of T-cell memory formation after mild COVID-19. 5'RACE primed at constant segments yielded TCR alpha and TCR beta cDNA libraries bearing sample barcodes and UMIs. A single record per CDR3 protein comes from TCRdb applying MiXCR to the 5' RACE reads. Here the sample spans hundreds of thousands of distinct CDR3 sequences, more than 15% being singletons. Germline V gene data show CDR1 as KGHSH and CDR2 as LQKENI. This CDR3 contains 16 residues. The V segment lost 6 bases and the J segment 6 bases; nucleotides outside the gene matches: 17. This receptor was obtained from an adult woman who had mild COVID-19 (a few samples of this study predate the infection). Cell type and time point are not known. This chain connects TRBV18 to TRBJ2-7; 7 positions agree with TRBD2. Material: PBMCs or a T cell subset sorted from them (not recorded which). CDR3 region: CASSLGEGLRALEQYF. The CDR3 region has the DNA TGTGCCAGCTCGCTCGGGGAGGGTCTTAGGGCCCTCGAGCAGTACTTC.